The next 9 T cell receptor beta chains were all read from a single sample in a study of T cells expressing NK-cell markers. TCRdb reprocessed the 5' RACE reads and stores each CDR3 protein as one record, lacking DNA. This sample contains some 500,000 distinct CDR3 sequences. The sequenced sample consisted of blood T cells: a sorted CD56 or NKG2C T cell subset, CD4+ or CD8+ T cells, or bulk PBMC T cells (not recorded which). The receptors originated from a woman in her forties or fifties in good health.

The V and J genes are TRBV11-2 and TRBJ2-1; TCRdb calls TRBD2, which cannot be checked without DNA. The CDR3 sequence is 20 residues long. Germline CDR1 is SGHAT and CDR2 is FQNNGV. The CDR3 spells CASSLDLGRFGLKLNNEQFF.

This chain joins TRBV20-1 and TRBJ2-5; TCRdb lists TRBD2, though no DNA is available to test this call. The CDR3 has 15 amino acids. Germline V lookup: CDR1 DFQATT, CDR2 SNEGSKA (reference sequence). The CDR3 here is CSASGTGGPSGTQYF.

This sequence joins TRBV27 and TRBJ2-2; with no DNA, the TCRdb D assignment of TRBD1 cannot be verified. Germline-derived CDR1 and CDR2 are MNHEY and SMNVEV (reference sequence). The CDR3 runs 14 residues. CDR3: CASRPGVGTGELFF.

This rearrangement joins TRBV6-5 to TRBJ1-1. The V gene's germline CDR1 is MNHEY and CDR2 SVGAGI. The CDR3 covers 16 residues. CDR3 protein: CASSYLAAGLSTEAFF.

The CDR3 here is CASSKIPDSNTEAFF. The V call is TRBV21-1, the J call TRBJ1-1. TRBV21-1 is assigned pseudogene status. This CDR3 is 15 amino acids long.

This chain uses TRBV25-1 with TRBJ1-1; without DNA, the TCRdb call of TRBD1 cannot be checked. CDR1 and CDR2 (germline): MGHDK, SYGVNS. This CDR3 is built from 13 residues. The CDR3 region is CASSPLQGSIAFF.

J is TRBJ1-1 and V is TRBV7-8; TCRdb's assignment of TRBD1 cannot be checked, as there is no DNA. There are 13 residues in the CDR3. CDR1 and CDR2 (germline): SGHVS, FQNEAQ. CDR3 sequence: CASSFYGGTEAFF.

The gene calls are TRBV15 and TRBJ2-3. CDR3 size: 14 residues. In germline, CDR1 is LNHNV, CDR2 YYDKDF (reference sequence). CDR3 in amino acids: CATSFRTEADTQYF.

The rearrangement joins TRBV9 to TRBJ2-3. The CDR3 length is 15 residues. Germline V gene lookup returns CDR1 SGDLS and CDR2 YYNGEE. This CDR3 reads CASSVGTLGTDTQYF.